This T cell receptor (beta chain) was recorded in a study of T cells in localized non-small cell lung cancer. Study results and caveats: The appearance of a median around 57 of the top 100 tumor clones was seen in adjacent lung.

V lost 5 bases, J lost 0 bases, and 15 bases lay in between. CDR3 length equals 16 residues. CDR1 is SGHTA and CDR2 is FQGNSA in the germline V gene. The method was immunoSEQ multiplex PCR; TCRdb's version includes in-frame clones alone and lacks a portion of them. The profile shows about 61,000 clones, 70% to 90% of them singletons. A remark on this clone: Its antigen is unknown.

The chain has TRBV7-2 and TRBJ2-3; D uncertain. Source: peripheral blood, taken before any cancer treatment. The TCR originated in a man aged 40 to 70 with stage I squamous cell lung carcinoma. The CDR3 sequence: CASSPRRTSSTDTQYF. The CDR3, as DNA: TGTGCCAGCAGCCCCAGACGTACCTCTAGCACAGATACGCAGTATTTT.